This TCR beta chain comes out of a study of blood T cell repertoires in COVID-19 (dated by TCRdb to between 2020 and 2021). Some background on the complete study: Collaborator samples came from the United States, Italy and Spain and covered acute and convalescent phases of COVID-19. The material from the prospective study consisted of cDNA or gDNA derived from T cells, B-cell-depleted T cells, or PBMCs. Deeply sampled blood TCRbeta repertoires from subjects exposed to, actively infected with, or recovered from COVID-19 were included in the dataset. The repertoires were released in a freely available public database intended as a resource for research on the immune response to SARS-CoV-2. Samples were obtained from the ongoing ImmuneRACE study (first 160 participants) and from 950 to 1,500 subjects provided by 6 global collaborators. A de-identified subject ID, COVID-19 status, age in years and sex were almost always included in the sample metadata. HLA class I and class II types, where available, came from metadata supplied by the sample provider rather than from assay-based typing. The full study reports these points: The quantity of clinical and demographic metadata differed by source and by participant and was supplied without curation.

A note on this clone: Its antigen specificity is not known. The record has no base qualities; no much larger clone is one base away.

From its cysteine to its phenylalanine, the CDR3 spans 17 amino acids. Solely the CDR3 DNA is kept, with 51 bases framed from the first base. Per the germline V gene (reference sequence), LNHNV is the CDR1 and YYDKDF is the CDR2. At the junction V is shortened by 8 bases and J by 4 bases; bases outside the gene matches: 12. The immunoSEQ Assay, a bias-controlled multiplex PCR, was used to amplify TCRbeta CDR3 regions from genomic DNA. The original methods were these. The number of nucleated cells in each sample was estimated by amplification of reference gene primers within the assay. To quantify the absolute abundance of each unique TCRbeta CDR3 rearrangement, sequence reads were collapsed and filtered. For each sample, productive Simpson clonality was calculated as the square root of Simpson's diversity index across productive rearrangements. Entries here come from immuneACCESS through TCRdb and include only in-frame sequences with V and J called. Some clones fail to appear in such tables; in the studies checked, an unresolved V gene covers under half of the shortfall, and the cause of the remainder is unknown. That table supplies the V and J calls and clone size; D and trimming were determined from the DNA. The table for this sample lists fewer than 500,000 clones; over 75% of them were counted only once. Clones ranked in the top ten supply about 0.89% of the sample.

In the prospective study, participants were about 18 to 95 years old, resided in under 30 geographic areas of the United States, and were enrolled through a virtual design. Cohort assignment in the prospective study relied on participant-reported clinical history from a screening survey and a study questionnaire. In the prospective study, whole blood, serum and a nasopharyngeal or oropharyngeal swab were collected from each participant by mobile phlebotomists. Prospective study participants could optionally give additional blood draws and questionnaires over a roughly two-month period. Before DNA extraction, prospective study blood samples were shipped either frozen or at room temperature.

The chain employs TRBV15 and TRBJ2-6; TRBD1 matches 9 bases in the middle. The sample taken for sequencing was PBMCs or T cells enriched from blood (not recorded which). The receptor's source is a woman between 25 and 40 years old with acute COVID-19. CDR3 loop: CATREGYRGPGANVLTF. The DNA reads TGTGCCACCCGTGAAGGCTACAGGGGGCCCGGGGCCAACGTCCTGACTTTC.